Given below is one T cell receptor (beta chain) in context. In the original processing: The authors estimated nucleated cell counts from reference gene primer amplification. TCRdb's table, derived via immunoSEQ multiplex PCR, lists solely in-frame clones and lacks some. The V and J calls and clone size were taken over from that table, and D and trimming were inferred from the DNA. The sample lists some 210,000 clones, about 83% occurring once. The data were obtained in a study of blood T cell repertoires in COVID-19. As for the study in general: Sample material is recorded as cDNA or gDNA derived from T cells, B-cell-depleted T cells, or PBMCs.

The CDR3 length is 12 residues. The ends were cut back, 11 bases at V and 3 bases at J, with 11 bases in the middle. The germline gives CDR1 SNHLY, CDR2 FYNNEI. J is TRBJ1-3 and V is TRBV2, with D perhaps TRBD1 (6 bases). The sequencing input was peripheral blood. The TCR was taken from a man aged 45 to 65 with active or convalescent COVID-19. The CDR3 protein is CAGGRSGNTIYF. DNA for the CDR3: TGTGCCGGGGGCAGGAGTGGAAACACCATATATTTT. The entire variable domain, with the rest obtained from reference TRBV2 and TRBJ1-3, is as follows: EPEVTQTPSHQVTQMGQEVILRCVPISNHLYFYWYRQILGQKVEFLVSFYNNEISEKSEIFDDQFSVERPDGSNFTLKIRSTKLEDSAMYFCAGGRSGNTIYFGEGSWLTVV.